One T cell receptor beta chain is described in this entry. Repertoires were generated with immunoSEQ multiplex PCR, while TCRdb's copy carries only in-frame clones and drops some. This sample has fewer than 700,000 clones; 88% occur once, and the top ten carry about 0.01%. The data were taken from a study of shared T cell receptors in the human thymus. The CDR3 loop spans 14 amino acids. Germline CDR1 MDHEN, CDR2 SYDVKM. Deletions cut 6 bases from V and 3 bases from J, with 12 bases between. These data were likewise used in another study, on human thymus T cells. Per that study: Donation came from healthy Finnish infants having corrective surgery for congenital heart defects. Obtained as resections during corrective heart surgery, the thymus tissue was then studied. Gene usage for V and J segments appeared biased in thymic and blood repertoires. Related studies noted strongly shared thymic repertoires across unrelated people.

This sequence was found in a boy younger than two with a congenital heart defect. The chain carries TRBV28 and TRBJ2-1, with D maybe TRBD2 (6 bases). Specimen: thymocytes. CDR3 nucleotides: TGTGCCAGCAGAGCAGGGAGGTACTACAATGAGCAGTTCTTC. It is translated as CASRAGRYYNEQFF. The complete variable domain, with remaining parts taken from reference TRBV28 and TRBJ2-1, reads DVKVTQSSRYLVKRTGEKVFLECVQDMDHENMFWYRQDPGLGLRLIYFSYDVKMKEKGDIPEGYSVSREKKERFSLILESASTNQTSMYLCASRAGRYYNEQFFGPGTRLTVL.